This TCR beta chain is drawn from a study of T cell repertoires in cytomegalovirus infection. Study at large: Used in the study were CMV epitopes, some recently identified and HLA-C-restricted, others well-studied and HLA-B-restricted.

TCRdb re-analysed the reads in MiXCR, keeping a single row per CDR3 protein. The sample has about 900,000 distinct CDR3 sequences; approximately 33% are singletons. Notes on this clonotype: Its antigen is not identified.

The CDR3 has 15 amino acids. The V end was cut by 6 bases, the J end by 2 bases, with 14 bases between. Germline assignment: CDR1 SGHVT and CDR2 SQSDAQ. The J gene is TRBJ1-3, the V gene TRBV7-4; D perhaps matches TRBD1 (6 bases). This clonotype was obtained from a human donor in good health (CMV status not recorded). Some clones in this sample may be carry-over from other donors' samples. Material: cultured CD8+ T cells from PBMCs, obtained from culture after CMV antigen stimulation. This CDR3 is CASRPQGGAGNTIYF. The CDR3 DNA reads TGTGCCAGCAGGCCCCAAGGGGGGGCTGGAAACACCATATATTTT. The variable domain in full, with the rest retrieved from reference TRBV7-4 and TRBJ1-3, is GAGVSQSPRYKVAKRGRDVALRCDSISGHVTLYWYRQTLGQGSEVLTYSQSDAQRDKSGRPSGRFSAERPERSVSTLKIQRTEQGDSAVYLCASRPQGGAGNTIYFGEGSWLTVV.